This TCR beta chain originates from a study of blood T cell repertoires in COVID-19. Germline V gene data show CDR1 as KGHSH and CDR2 as LQKENI. The CDR3 covers 15 residues. Germline trimming cut 4 bases from V and 0 bases from J; bases unmatched to any gene: 1. Libraries were prepared by immunoSEQ multiplex PCR; TCRdb keeps only in-frame clonotypes and omits some of them. Among fewer than 120,000 clones listed, around nine tenths were seen once. The sequencing input was peripheral blood. This sequence joins TRBV18 and TRBJ2-1; 9 bases line up with TRBD2. The clonotype comes from a woman between 45 and 60 years old with acute or convalescent COVID-19. The CDR3 bases are TGTGCCAGCTCACAGCGGGGGGACTCCTACAATGAGCAGTTCTTC. It encodes CASSQRGDSYNEQFF.